A single sample gave rise to the 24 T cell receptor beta chains below, sequenced in a study of cytomegalovirus exposure and HLA in healthy donors. The PCR used 60 Vbeta and 13 Jbeta primers. Clones were sequenced by immunoSEQ multiplex PCR, and TCRdb holds only the in-frame ones, with some missing. The sample yields about 130,000 clones, over 60% seen once. Sequenced input: PBMCs. Receptors originate from a male donor in good health and CMV-seropositive.

In this sample, this clone turned up a few times. The rearrangement joins TRBV5-1 to TRBJ2-4; 7 nucleotides agree with TRBD2. Germline CDR1 and CDR2: SGHRS and YFSETQ. V shed 5 bases, J shed 0 bases, and the junction held 8 bases outside the gene matches. This CDR3 has 16 residues. The CDR3 spells CASRPTGRVAKNIQYF. The CDR3 nucleotides are TGCGCCAGCAGGCCTACTGGGAGGGTAGCCAAAAACATTCAGTACTTC.

The rearrangement links TRBV13 to TRBJ2-3, with D tentatively TRBD2 (5 bases). Trimming cost V 5 bases and J 8 bases, with 14 bases left between them. Germline CDR1 reads PRHDT; CDR2 reads FYEKMQ (reference sequence). The CDR3 is 13 residues long. The CDR3 bases are TGTGCCAGCAGCGCGGGTCCGGTCGCTACGCAGTATTTT. Protein product: CASSAGPVATQYF.

The chain combines TRBV18 with TRBJ2-1; 9 bases align to TRBD1. The CDR3 spans 12 residues. Per germline, CDR1 KGHSH and CDR2 LQKENI. Trimming removed 4 bases from V and 10 bases from J; junction bases left unmatched: 2. In DNA, the CDR3 is TGTGCCAGCTCACAGACAGGGGGGGAGCAGTTCTTC. It translates to CASSQTGGEQFF.

The chain employs TRBV5-1 and TRBJ2-5, with a weak D call TRBD2 (6 bases). The CDR3 runs to 16 residues. Per the germline V gene, CDR1 is SGHRS and CDR2 is YFSETQ. The V end was cut by 1 base, the J end by 5 bases, with 18 bases between. CDR3 in amino acids: CASSLMTSGGRETQYF. Written as DNA, the CDR3 is TGCGCCAGCAGCTTGATGACTAGTGGAGGCCGGGAGACCCAGTACTTC.

The chain has TRBV7-2 and TRBJ2-1; the D gene is possibly TRBD2 (6 bases). Germline V gene data show CDR1 as SGHTA and CDR2 as FQGNSA. This CDR3 spans 14 amino acids. Trimming left V 6 bases short and J 8 bases short, with 17 bases between. The CDR3 reads CASSHNRPGDEQFF. The CDR3, as DNA: TGTGCCAGCAGTCACAACCGACCGGGGGATGAGCAGTTCTTC.

V and J are TRBV9 and TRBJ2-7, with D uncertain. The CDR3 loop spans 15 amino acids. The V gene's germline CDR1 is SGDLS and CDR2 YYNGEE. V shed 0 bases and J shed 3 bases, with 13 bases lying between them. As DNA, the CDR3 is TGTGCCAGCAGCGTAGGGGCAGGAACCTACTACGAGCAGTACTTC. This gives the protein CASSVGAGTYYEQYF.

This chain joins TRBV6-1 and TRBJ1-5; 7 bases match TRBD1. The germline CDR1 and CDR2 sequences are MNHNS and SASEGT. The CDR3 covers 14 residues. V gave up 1 base and J gave up 7 bases; unmatched junction bases: 4. The CDR3 sequence: CASSEGTGWQPQHF. CDR3 nucleotide sequence: TGTGCCAGCAGTGAAGGGACAGGTTGGCAGCCCCAGCATTTT.

This chain joins TRBV5-4 and TRBJ2-7; D possibly corresponds to TRBD2 (7 bases). The germline V gene has CDR1 SGHNT and CDR2 YYREEE (reference sequence). This CDR3 region has 19 residues. The ends were cut back, 0 bases at V and 6 bases at J, with 28 bases in the middle. CDR3 DNA: TGTGCCAGCAGCTTGGCGGCGGGCCACGGGGGGCAGACCCAGAGCGAGCAGTACTTC. Amino acid sequence: CASSLAAGHGGQTQSEQYF.

The V gene is TRBV28, the J gene TRBJ1-3; 7 bases align to TRBD1. The J segment lost 0 bases and the V segment lost 6 bases, leaving 8 bases of the junction unmatched. Germline lookup yields CDR1 MDHEN and CDR2 SYDVKM. CDR3 length equals 16 residues. CDR3 bases: TGTGCCAGCAGACGACAGGGCCCCATCTCTGGAAACACCATATATTTT. Translation gives CASRRQGPISGNTIYF.

CDR3: CASSEGGGKQFF. As DNA, the CDR3 is TGTGCCAGCAGTGAAGGGGGAGGGAAACAGTTCTTC. This chain joins TRBV2 and TRBJ2-1; 7 bases agree with TRBD2. The germline V gene encodes CDR1 SNHLY and CDR2 FYNNEI. The CDR3 has 12 amino acids. J gave up 13 bases and V 1 base, and 4 bases lay outside the gene matches.

The rearrangement uses TRBV11-1 and TRBJ1-2, with D hard to call. From germline, CDR1 is SGHAT and CDR2 FQDESV (reference sequence). Trimming stripped 2 bases from V and 6 bases from J, with 13 bases between. The CDR3 covers 14 residues. The CDR3 spells CASSLFGQLNGYTF. In DNA form, the CDR3 reads TGTGCCAGCAGCTTATTTGGGCAGTTGAATGGCTACACCTTC.

The CDR3 nucleotides read TGCGCCAGCAGCTTTTCAGGGGAAGAGACCCAGTACTTC. Translation: CASSFSGEETQYF. The V and J genes are TRBV5-1 and TRBJ2-5; D possibly corresponds to TRBD1 (6 bases). Germline V gene sequence: CDR1 SGHRS, CDR2 YFSETQ. V was shortened by 2 bases and J by 3 bases, with 8 bases between the two germline ends. The CDR3 sequence is 13 residues long.

The gene calls are TRBV11-3 and TRBJ1-3; D not certain. Germline CDR1 and CDR2: SGHNT and YENEEA. V was shortened by 4 bases and J by 1 base, with 11 bases between the two germline ends. The CDR3 covers 15 residues. CDR3 protein: CASSSSGASGNTIYF. The CDR3 nucleotides are TGTGCCAGCAGCTCCTCGGGAGCTTCTGGAAACACCATATATTTT.

This chain uses TRBV7-3 with TRBJ2-7; tentatively, D is TRBD1 (6 bases). Germline CDR1 reads SGHTA; CDR2 reads FQGTGA. Deletions cut 3 bases from V and 9 bases from J, with 21 bases between. The CDR3 loop spans 15 amino acids. The CDR3 DNA sequence: TGTGCCAGCAGCTTCCAACAGGGACCCTTTTTATGGCAGTACTTC. Translation: CASSFQQGPFLWQYF.

The chain joins TRBV19 to TRBJ2-5; 7 bases are a match to TRBD1. The end of the DNA aligns better with TRBJ2-7, so the J call may be wrong. The CDR3 has 15 amino acids. From germline, CDR1 is LNHDA and CDR2 SQIVND (reference sequence). The CDR3 coding sequence is TGTGCCAGTAGTCCCGGGACAGCGACTTCCTACGAGCAGTACTTC. Translating gives CASSPGTATSYEQYF.

The CDR3 sequence: CASSPIYQETQYF. The CDR3 nucleotides read TGTGCCAGCTCACCCATTTACCAAGAGACCCAGTACTTC. The chain uses TRBV18 and TRBJ2-5; D gene ambiguous. CDR1 KGHSH and CDR2 LQKENI come from the germline V gene. This CDR3 region has 13 residues. Trimming left V 3 bases short and J 0 bases short, with 5 bases between.

This chain joins TRBV29-1 and TRBJ1-1; TRBD1 is a possible D gene (6 bases). There are 13 residues in the CDR3. Looked up from germline, CDR1 is SQVTM and CDR2 is ANQGSEA. Trimming took 7 bases from V and 1 from J, leaving 13 bases between them. In DNA form, the CDR3 reads TGCAGCGCCCGGCTGGACAGGAACACTGAAGCTTTCTTT. Its translation: CSARLDRNTEAFF.

The chain carries TRBV29-1 and TRBJ2-3, with 10 positions matching TRBD2. CDR3 size: 15 residues. Trimming at V came to 4 bases and at J to 2 bases, leaving 6 bases not matched to a gene. The germline CDR1 and CDR2 sequences are SQVTM and ANQGSEA. The CDR3, as DNA: TGCAGCGTTGTAGGGACTAGCGTAAACACAGATACGCAGTATTTT. Residues: CSVVGTSVNTDTQYF.

About this clone: Germline is not matched at one junction end, which may reflect a read error. This rearrangement joins TRBV5-6 to TRBJ1-1; D is undetermined. This CDR3 contains 13 residues. Germline V lookup: CDR1 SGHDT, CDR2 YYEEEE. The DNA of the CDR3 is TGTGCCGGCAGCTTGGATGGCATCACTGAAGCTTTCTTT. Translated, it gives CAGSLDGITEAFF.

CDR3 bases: TGTGCCAGCAGCTTGACTAGCGGGGGGCCGAGCTCCTACGAGCAGTACTTC. It specifies CASSLTSGGPSSYEQYF. This rearrangement joins TRBV5-4 to TRBJ2-7; 12 nucleotides line up with TRBD2. Trimming at V came to 1 base and at J to 0 bases, leaving 5 bases not matched to a gene. Germline CDR1 SGHNT, CDR2 YYREEE (reference sequence). This CDR3 comprises 17 residues.

With respect to this clone: Germline is not matched at one junction end, which may reflect a read error. J is TRBJ2-1 and V is TRBV4-2, with D possibly TRBD2 on 5 matching bases. The CDR3 is 13 amino acids. Per the germline V gene, CDR1 is LGHNA and CDR2 is YNFKEQ. Written as DNA, the CDR3 is TGTGCCGGCAGCCAAGGAGGAGAGGGTTCGCAGTTCTTC. This translates into CAGSQGGEGSQFF.

The J gene is TRBJ2-7, the V gene TRBV7-8; TRBD1 agrees at 9 bases. CDR1 and CDR2 (germline): SGHVS, FQNEAQ. The CDR3 covers 16 residues. With V trimmed by 5 bases and J by 3 bases, 11 bases remained unmatched. CDR3 nucleotides: TGTGCCAGCAGCCTAGGGCGGACAGGGGTTAACTACGAGCAGTACTTC. This translates into CASSLGRTGVNYEQYF. Based on the CDR3 plus reference TRBV7-8 and TRBJ2-7, the full variable domain is GAGVSQSPRYKVAKRGQDVALRCDPISGHVSLFWYQQALGQGPEFLTYFQNEAQLDKSGLPSDRFFAERPEGSVSTLKIQRTQQEDSAVYLCASSLGRTGVNYEQYFGPGTRLTVT.

The chain links TRBV14 to TRBJ2-7; possibly TRBD2 for D (6 bases). Trimming pared 1 base from V and 6 bases from J, leaving 16 bases between. CDR1 is SGHDN, CDR2 FVKESK, per germline. CDR3 size: 15 residues. The CDR3 sequence: CASSQVKIRGGEQYF. CDR3 bases: TGTGCCAGCAGCCAAGTTAAGATCCGGGGAGGCGAGCAGTACTTC.

This chain uses TRBV28 with TRBJ1-5, with D tentatively TRBD1 (6 bases). CDR1 MDHEN and CDR2 SYDVKM come from the germline V gene. The V end was cut by 6 bases, the J end by 7 bases, with 19 bases between. This CDR3 is built from 15 residues. This CDR3 reads CASSLKGHTGQPQHF. CDR3 nucleotides: TGTGCCAGCAGCCTAAAGGGGCACACAGGGCAGCCCCAGCATTTT.